This T cell receptor beta chain appears in the sequencing data of a study of shared clonotypes between healthy human individuals. Study-wide points: Naive subsets generally had larger estimated richness than memory subsets.

As defined, naive CD8 cells were CD45RO-negative and positively selected for CCR7, with terminally differentiated effector memory CD45RA+ cells excluded. Several immunoSEQ plates held equal portions of the genomic DNA taken from each subset. Each PCR replicate from the sorted subsets contained around 0.2 ug DNA, which is roughly 33,000 T cell genomes. The repertoire was sequenced with immunoSEQ multiplex PCR; TCRdb's copy has only in-frame clones and lacks some. In the table there are about 680,000 clones, 92% of which are singletons. On this clone: Its matching antigen is unknown.

Germline V CDR1 and CDR2: SGHTA, FQGTGA. The CDR3 sequence is 15 residues long. After removal of 8 bases from V and 3 bases from J, the junction contained 11 bases not matched to a gene. The sequencing sample was made of naive CD8+ T cells sorted from blood. This clonotype was obtained from a man aged 25 to 40 in good health. The chain employs TRBV7-3 and TRBJ2-7; 9 nucleotides align to TRBD2. CDR3 coding DNA: TGTGCCAGCGGTTTGGCGGGAGGGCCCAACTACGAGCAGTACTTC. Its translation: CASGLAGGPNYEQYF.